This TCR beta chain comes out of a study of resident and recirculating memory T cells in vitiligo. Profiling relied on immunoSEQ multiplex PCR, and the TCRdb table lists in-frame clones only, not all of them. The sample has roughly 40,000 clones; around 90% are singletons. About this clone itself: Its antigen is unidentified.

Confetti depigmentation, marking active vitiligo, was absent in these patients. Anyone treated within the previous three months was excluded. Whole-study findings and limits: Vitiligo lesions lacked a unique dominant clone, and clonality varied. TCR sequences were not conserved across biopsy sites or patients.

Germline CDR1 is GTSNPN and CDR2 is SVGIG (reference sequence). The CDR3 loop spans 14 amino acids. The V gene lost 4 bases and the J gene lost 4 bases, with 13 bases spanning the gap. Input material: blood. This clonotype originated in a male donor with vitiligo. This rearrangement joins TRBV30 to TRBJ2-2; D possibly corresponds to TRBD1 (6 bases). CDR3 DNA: TGTGCCTGGACCCTTCAGGGGACCACCGGGGAGCTGTTTTTT. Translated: CAWTLQGTTGELFF.